What follows is one TCR beta chain and its context. This clonotype came up a few times. What this receptor recognizes is not known. No base quality information exists; no much larger clone differs at one position. The sample originates from a study of blood T cells in healthy people across ages (dated by TCRdb to about 2015). Context from the whole study: In model experiments, template switching captured about one uniquely barcoded TCR beta cDNA molecule for every two T cells. Age-related changes in TCR beta repertoire diversity were measured in the study by deep sequencing normalized with unique cDNA molecular identifiers. Donors were grouped into four age groups: young (average about 15 years), middle-aged (about 38), aged (around 60) and long-lived (about 89). Donors of different ages were randomly distributed across sequencing lanes to avoid experimental bias. Two additional independent replicas of 1 million unique cDNA reads from the same blood draw were analyzed for two donors (one aged 18 to 30 and one aged 80 or older). Here is what the overall study found, with its caveats: Conclusive comparison of naive and antigen-experienced compartments was prevented by the profiling of bulk unsorted PBMCs. Because the CMV infection status of the donors was unknown, age-related changes in expanded clonotypes may potentially have been confounded. The percentage of naive T cells measured by flow cytometry correlated strongly with observed TCR beta diversity. As age increased, observed TCR beta diversity per million T cells dropped in a roughly linear way, and a significant reduction was already evident by age roughly 36. Estimates of total diversity based on one million sequenced T cells were considered lower bounds and underestimates. Compared with the aged group, the long-lived group had more naive CD4+ T cells, fewer expanded clones and increased TCR diversity, suggesting age selection.

Donors were a few dozen systemically healthy Caucasian individuals from Russia aged 6 to 90 years. Around 10 milliliters of peripheral blood were collected from each donor into EDTA-treated Vacutainer tubes. Ficoll-Paque density-gradient centrifugation was used to isolate PBMCs, with at least 6.5 million per sample. Total RNA was extracted from PBMCs with Trizol reagent, with at least 5 micrograms obtained per sample. For every donor, an aliquot of PBMCs went through flow cytometry to measure the percentages of naive CD45RAhigh/CD27high T cells. Receptor amplification or capture employed 5' RACE. These reads were obtained on an Illumina HiSeq 2500. A second about 7 to 11 cycle PCR used a sample-barcoded 5' primer and a J-beta primer mix. A unique molecular identifier was introduced onto each TCR beta cDNA molecule by a template-switch 5' adaptor carrying 12 random nucleotides. At least 2.5 million CDR3-containing paired-end reads were obtained from each sample. The Mint cDNA synthesis kit, primed by a TRBC-specific oligonucleotide, was used to synthesize first-strand cDNA from all RNA. All cDNA was treated with uracil-DNA glycosylase and then went through a first 18-cycle PCR with the universal primers M1SS and BC2_uni_R. In the authors' own workflow: For normalization, 1 million high-quality reads, each with a distinct molecular identifier, were randomly selected from each sample. Reads sharing molecular identifiers were discarded rather than binned into consensus sequences. MiTCR, with a Q25 quality threshold and the strictest error-elimination algorithm, was used for CDR3 identification, clonotype clustering and error correction. A nonparametric unseen species model with Euler transformation was used to estimate a lower bound on total TCR beta diversity. The public sequencing data were trimmed at Q25 with fastp and processed into clonotypes with MiXCR by TCRdb, which kept only in-frame beta chains. For every CDR3 protein sequence, its rows merge into one entry that carries the most common genes and DNA. The V and J calls here are based on TCRdb, not the publication. This sample is represented by about 760,000 distinct CDR3 sequences; roughly three fifths of them were singletons. Around a quarter of the sample is in the top ten clones.

Based on the germline V gene (reference sequence), the CDR1 and CDR2 sequences are SEHNR and FQNEAQ. Compared with germline, V lacks 5 bases and J lacks 6 bases; bases without a gene match: 7. From cysteine to phenylalanine, the CDR3 is 16 amino acids long. Of all the DNA, just the CDR3 is kept, 48 bases in frame from base 1. Recombination linked TRBV7-9 to TRBJ1-6, with TRBD1 matching 10 junction bases. The sequenced material came from blood. This sequence was found in a man aged 40-50 years in good health. The CDR3 corresponds to CASSRHRDRGNSPLHF. At the DNA level, the sequence is TGTGCCAGCAGCCGTCACCGGGACAGGGGTAATTCACCCCTCCACTTT.